This T cell receptor beta chain was profiled in a study of blood T cell repertoires in COVID-19. Sequencing was performed with immunoSEQ multiplex PCR; in TCRdb, only in-frame clones are kept and a portion is missing. This table has around 170,000 clones, approximately 87% appearing once. This clone was observed a few times. V lost 4 bases to trimming and J lost 2 bases; unmatched junction nucleotides: 5. The CDR3 is 15 amino acids. Germline values: CDR1 SGHRS, CDR2 YFSETQ. The specimen sequenced was peripheral blood. The chain combines TRBV5-1 with TRBJ2-7; 11 bases match TRBD2. The clonotype comes from a woman in her seventies with acute or convalescent COVID-19. The CDR3 sequence is CASSPTSGTAYEQYF. DNA of the CDR3: TGCGCCAGCAGCCCGACTAGCGGGACCGCCTACGAGCAGTACTTC.